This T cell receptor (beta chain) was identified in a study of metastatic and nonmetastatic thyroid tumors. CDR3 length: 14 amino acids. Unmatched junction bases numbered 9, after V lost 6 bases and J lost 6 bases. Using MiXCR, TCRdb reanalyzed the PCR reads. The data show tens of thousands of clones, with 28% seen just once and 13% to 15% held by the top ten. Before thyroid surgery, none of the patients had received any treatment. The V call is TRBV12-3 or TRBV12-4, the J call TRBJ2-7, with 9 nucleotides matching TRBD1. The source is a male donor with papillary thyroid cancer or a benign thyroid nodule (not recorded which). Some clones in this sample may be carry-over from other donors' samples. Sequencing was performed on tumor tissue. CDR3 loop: CASSQIGQGIEQYF. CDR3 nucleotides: TGTGCCAGCAGCCAAATTGGACAGGGGATCGAGCAGTACTTC.